This T cell receptor beta chain was recovered during a study of neurological immune-mediated disorders. TCRdb independently ran MiXCR on the 5' RACE reads; one entry per CDR3 protein. The sample records over 60,000 distinct CDR3 sequences, approximately 4.6% being singletons. This clonotype was observed at least ten times. This CDR3 contains 11 residues. In germline, CDR1 is DFQATT, CDR2 SNEGSKA (reference sequence). V was shortened by 6 bases and J by 1 base, with 6 bases between the two germline ends. The chain carries TRBV20-1 and TRBJ1-1; D call uncertain. The receptor's source is a woman in her sixties or seventies with multiple sclerosis. Sequenced sample: PBMCs. DNA of the CDR3: TGCAGTGCACTCCAGAACACTGAAGCTTTCTTT. Encoded protein: CSALQNTEAFF.